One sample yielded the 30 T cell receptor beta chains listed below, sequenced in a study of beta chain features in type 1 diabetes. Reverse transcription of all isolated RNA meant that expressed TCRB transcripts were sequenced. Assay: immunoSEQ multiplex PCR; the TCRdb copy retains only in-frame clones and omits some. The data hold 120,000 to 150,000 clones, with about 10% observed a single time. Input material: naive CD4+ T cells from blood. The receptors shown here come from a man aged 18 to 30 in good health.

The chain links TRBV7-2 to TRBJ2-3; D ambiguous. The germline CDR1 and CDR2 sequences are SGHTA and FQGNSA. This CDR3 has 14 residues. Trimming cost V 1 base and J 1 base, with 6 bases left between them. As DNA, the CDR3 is TGTGCCAGCAGCTTAGGCGTTGGCACAGATACGCAGTATTTT. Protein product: CASSLGVGTDTQYF. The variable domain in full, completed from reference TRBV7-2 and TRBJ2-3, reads GAGVSQSPSNKVTEKGKDVELRCDPISGHTALYWYRQSLGQGLEFLIYFQGNSAPDKSGLPSDRFSAERTGGSVSTLTIQRTQQEDSAVYLCASSLGVGTDTQYFGPGTRLTVL.

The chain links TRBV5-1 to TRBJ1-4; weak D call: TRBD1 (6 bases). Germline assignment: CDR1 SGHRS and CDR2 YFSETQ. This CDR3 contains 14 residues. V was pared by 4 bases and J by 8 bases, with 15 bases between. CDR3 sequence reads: CASSGGSGAEKLFF. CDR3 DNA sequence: TGCGCCAGCAGCGGGGGCTCCGGGGCCGAAAAACTGTTTTTT.

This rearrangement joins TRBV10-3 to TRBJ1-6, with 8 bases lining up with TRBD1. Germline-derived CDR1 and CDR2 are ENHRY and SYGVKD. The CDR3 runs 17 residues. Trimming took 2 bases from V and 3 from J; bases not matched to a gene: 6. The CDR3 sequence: CAISEAQGGSYNSPLHF. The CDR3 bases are TGTGCCATCAGTGAGGCACAGGGGGGCAGCTATAATTCACCCCTCCACTTT.

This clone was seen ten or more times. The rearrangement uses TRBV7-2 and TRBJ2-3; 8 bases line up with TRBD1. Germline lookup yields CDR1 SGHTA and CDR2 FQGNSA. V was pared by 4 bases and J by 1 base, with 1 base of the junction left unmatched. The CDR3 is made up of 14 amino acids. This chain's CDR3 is CASSSDRGTDTQYF. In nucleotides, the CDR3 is TGTGCCAGCAGCTCGGACAGGGGCACAGATACGCAGTATTTT.

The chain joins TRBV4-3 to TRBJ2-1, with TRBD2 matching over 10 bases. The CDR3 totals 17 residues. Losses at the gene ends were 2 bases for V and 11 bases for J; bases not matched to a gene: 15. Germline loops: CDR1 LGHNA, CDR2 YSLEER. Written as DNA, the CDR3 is TGCGCCAGCAGCCAAATTGGAGCGGGGGGGCAAAACCCGCAGCAGTTCTTC. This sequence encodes CASSQIGAGGQNPQQFF.

CDR3 residues: CASSYFGQGEGYTF. The CDR3 region has the DNA TGTGCCAGCAGTTATTTTGGACAGGGAGAAGGCTACACCTTC. This chain links TRBV2 with TRBJ1-2; 8 bases align to TRBD1. The CDR3 runs to 14 residues. Looked up from germline, CDR1 is SNHLY and CDR2 is FYNNEI. The V segment lost 5 bases and the J segment 8 bases; nucleotides outside the gene matches: 10.

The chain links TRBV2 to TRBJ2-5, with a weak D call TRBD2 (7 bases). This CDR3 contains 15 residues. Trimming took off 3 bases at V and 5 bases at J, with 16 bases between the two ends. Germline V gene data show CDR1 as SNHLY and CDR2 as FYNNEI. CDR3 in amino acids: CASSDNTGGRETQYF. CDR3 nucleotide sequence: TGTGCCAGCAGTGATAATACGGGGGGCCGGGAGACCCAGTACTTC.

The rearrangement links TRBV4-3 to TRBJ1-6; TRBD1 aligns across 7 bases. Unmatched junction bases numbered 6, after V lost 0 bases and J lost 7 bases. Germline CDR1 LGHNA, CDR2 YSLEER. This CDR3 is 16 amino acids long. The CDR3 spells CASSQDIPGGNSPLHF. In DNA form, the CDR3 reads TGCGCCAGCAGCCAAGATATACCAGGGGGGAATTCACCCCTCCACTTT.

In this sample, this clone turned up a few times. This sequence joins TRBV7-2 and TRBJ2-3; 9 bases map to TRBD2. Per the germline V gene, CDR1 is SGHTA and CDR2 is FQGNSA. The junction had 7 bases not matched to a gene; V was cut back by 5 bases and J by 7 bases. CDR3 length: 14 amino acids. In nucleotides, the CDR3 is TGTGCCAGCAGCCCCGGACTAGCGCTAAATACGCAGTATTTT. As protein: CASSPGLALNTQYF. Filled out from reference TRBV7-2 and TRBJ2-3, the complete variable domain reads GAGVSQSPSNKVTEKGKDVELRCDPISGHTALYWYRQSLGQGLEFLIYFQGNSAPDKSGLPSDRFSAERTGGSVSTLTIQRTQQEDSAVYLCASSPGLALNTQYFGPGTRLTVL.

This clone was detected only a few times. The CDR3 here is CASSQATGVYGYTF. Here the CDR3 DNA reads TGCGCCAGCAGCCAAGCGACAGGGGTCTATGGCTACACCTTC. V usage is TRBV4-1 and J usage is TRBJ1-2, with TRBD1 identical over 8 bases. The CDR3 contains 14 residues. Germline V gives CDR1 MGHRA, CDR2 YSYEKL. Trimming at V came to 1 base and at J to 4 bases, leaving 2 bases not matched to a gene.

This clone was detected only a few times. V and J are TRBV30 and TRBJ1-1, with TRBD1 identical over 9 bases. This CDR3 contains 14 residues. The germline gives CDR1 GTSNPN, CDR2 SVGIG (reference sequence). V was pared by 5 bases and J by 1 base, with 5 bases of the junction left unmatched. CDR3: CAWGGTGKNTEAFF. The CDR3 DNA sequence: TGTGCCTGGGGGGGGACAGGGAAGAACACTGAAGCTTTCTTT.

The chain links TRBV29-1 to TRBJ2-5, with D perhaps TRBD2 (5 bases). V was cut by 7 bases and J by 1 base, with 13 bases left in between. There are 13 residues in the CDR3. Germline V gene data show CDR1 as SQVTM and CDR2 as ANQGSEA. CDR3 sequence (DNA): TGCAGCGCGGAAACTAGTTCCCAAGAGACCCAGTACTTC. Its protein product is CSAETSSQETQYF.

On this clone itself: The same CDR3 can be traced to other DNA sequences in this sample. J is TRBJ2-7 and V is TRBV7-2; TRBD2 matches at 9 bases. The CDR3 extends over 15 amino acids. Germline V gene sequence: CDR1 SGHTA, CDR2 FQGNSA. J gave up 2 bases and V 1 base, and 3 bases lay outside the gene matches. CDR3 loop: CASSLGSGGPYEQYF. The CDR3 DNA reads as TGTGCCAGCAGCTTAGGGAGCGGGGGGCCCTACGAGCAGTACTTC.

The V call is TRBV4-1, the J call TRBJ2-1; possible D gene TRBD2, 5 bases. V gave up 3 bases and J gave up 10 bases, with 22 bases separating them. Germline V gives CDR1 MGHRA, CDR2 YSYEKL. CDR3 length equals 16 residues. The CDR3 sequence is CASSQPLPDRPGEQFF. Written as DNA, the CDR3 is TGCGCCAGCAGCCAGCCCCTCCCGGACCGGCCGGGAGAGCAGTTCTTC.

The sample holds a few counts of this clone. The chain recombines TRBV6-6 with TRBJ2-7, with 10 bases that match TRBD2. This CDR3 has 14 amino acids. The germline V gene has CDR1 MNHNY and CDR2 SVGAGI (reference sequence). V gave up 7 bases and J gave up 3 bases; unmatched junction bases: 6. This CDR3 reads CASKPGLAYYEQYF. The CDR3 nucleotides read TGTGCCAGCAAACCGGGACTAGCGTACTACGAGCAGTACTTC.

The CDR3 loop is CASSRTRQETQYF. In DNA form, the CDR3 reads TGTGCCAGCAGCCGAACTAGACAAGAGACCCAGTACTTC. The gene calls are TRBV5-4 and TRBJ2-5; tentative D call: TRBD2 (5 bases). The CDR3 totals 13 residues. The V and J ends lost 4 bases and 2 bases respectively, with 9 bases between them. Germline V gene data show CDR1 as SGHNT and CDR2 as YYREEE (reference sequence).

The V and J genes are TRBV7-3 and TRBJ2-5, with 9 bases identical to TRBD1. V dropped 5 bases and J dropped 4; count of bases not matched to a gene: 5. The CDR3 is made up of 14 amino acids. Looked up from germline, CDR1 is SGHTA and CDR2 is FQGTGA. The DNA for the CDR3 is TGTGCCAGCAGCCCCGGGACAGGGCGAGAGACCCAGTACTTC. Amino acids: CASSPGTGRETQYF.

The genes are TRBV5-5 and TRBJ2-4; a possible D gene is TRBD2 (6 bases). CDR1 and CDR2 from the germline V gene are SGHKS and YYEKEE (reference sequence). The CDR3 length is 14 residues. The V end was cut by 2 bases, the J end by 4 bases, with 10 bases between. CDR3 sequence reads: CASSLSGTKNIQYF. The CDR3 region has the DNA TGTGCCAGCAGCTTATCCGGGACTAAAAACATTCAGTACTTC.

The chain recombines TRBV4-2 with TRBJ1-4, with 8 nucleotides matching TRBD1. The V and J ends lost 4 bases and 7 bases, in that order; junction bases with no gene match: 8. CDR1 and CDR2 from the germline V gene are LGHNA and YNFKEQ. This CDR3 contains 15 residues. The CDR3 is CASSRTGTGVEKLFF. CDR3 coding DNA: TGTGCCAGCAGCCGCACCGGGACAGGAGTTGAAAAACTGTTTTTT.

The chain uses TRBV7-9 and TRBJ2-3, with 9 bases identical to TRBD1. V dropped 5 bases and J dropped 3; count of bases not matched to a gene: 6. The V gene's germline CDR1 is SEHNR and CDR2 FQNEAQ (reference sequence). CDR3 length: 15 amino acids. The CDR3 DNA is TGTGCCAGCAGCCAGGCCGGGACAGGGACAGATACGCAGTATTTT. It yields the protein CASSQAGTGTDTQYF.

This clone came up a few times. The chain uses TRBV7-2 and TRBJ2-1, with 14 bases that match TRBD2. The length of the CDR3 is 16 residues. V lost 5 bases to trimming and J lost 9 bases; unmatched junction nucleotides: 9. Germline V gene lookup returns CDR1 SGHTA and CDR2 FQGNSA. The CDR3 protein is CASSTRLAGGQSEQFF. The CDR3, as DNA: TGTGCCAGCAGCACTAGACTAGCGGGGGGGCAGAGTGAGCAGTTCTTC.

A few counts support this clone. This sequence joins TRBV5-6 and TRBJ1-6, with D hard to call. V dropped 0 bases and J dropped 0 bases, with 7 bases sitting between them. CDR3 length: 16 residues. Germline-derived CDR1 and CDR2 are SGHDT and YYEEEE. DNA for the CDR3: TGTGCCAGCAGCTTGGGGTCCAGCTCCTATAATTCACCCCTCCACTTT. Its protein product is CASSLGSSSYNSPLHF.

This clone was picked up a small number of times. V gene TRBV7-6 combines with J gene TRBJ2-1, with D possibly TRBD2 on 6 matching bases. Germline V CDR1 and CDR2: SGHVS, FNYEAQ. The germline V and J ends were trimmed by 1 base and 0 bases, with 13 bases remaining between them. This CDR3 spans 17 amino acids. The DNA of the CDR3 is TGTGCCAGCAGCTTAGAAGCTCTGCGGGGCTCCTACAATGAGCAGTTCTTC. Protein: CASSLEALRGSYNEQFF.

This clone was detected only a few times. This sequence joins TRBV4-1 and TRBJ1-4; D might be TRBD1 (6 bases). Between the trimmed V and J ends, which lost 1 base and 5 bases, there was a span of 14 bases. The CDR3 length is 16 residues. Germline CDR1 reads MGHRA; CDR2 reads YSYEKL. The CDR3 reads CASSQVSRTENEKLFF. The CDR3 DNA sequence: TGCGCCAGCAGCCAAGTGTCTCGGACAGAGAATGAAAAACTGTTTTTT.

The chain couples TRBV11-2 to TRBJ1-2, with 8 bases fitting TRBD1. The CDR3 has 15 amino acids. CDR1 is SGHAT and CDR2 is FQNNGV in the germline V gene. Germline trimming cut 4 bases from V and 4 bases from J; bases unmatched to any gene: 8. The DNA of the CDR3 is TGTGCCAGCAGCTACTCAGGGGGCGCATCCTATGGCTACACCTTC. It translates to CASSYSGGASYGYTF.

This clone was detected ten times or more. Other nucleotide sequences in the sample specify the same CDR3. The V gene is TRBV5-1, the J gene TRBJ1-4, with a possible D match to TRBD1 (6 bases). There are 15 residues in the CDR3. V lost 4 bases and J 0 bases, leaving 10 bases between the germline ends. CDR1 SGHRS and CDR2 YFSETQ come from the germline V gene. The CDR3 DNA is TGCGCCAGCAGCCTTGGACAGACAACTAATGAAAAACTGTTTTTT. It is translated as CASSLGQTTNEKLFF.

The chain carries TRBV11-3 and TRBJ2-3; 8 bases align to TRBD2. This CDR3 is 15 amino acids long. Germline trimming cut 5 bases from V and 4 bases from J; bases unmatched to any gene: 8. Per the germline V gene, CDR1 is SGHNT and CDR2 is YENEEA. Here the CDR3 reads CASSPRAGDPDTQYF. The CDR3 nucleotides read TGTGCCAGCAGCCCCCGAGCGGGGGACCCAGATACGCAGTATTTT.

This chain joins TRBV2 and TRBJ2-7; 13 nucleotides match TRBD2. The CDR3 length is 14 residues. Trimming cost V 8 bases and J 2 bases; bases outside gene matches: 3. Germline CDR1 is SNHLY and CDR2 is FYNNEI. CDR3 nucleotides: TGTGCCAGCCACGGGACTAGCGGGGCCTACGAGCAGTACTTC. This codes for CASHGTSGAYEQYF.

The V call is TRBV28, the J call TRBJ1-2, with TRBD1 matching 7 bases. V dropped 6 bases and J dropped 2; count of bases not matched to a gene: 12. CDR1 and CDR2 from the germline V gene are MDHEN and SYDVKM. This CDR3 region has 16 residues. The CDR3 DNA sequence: TGTGCCAGCAGCTTGACAGGGTCGGGAAAAAACTATGGCTACACCTTC. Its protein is CASSLTGSGKNYGYTF.

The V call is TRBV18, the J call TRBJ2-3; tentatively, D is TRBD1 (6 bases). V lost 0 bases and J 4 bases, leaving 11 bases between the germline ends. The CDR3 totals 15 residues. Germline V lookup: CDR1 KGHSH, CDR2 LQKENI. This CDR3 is CASSPPNRDADTQYF. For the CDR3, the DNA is TGTGCCAGCTCACCACCGAACAGGGACGCAGATACGCAGTATTTT.